Shown below are 16 T cell receptor beta chains from a single sample sequenced in a study of T cell repertoires in cytomegalovirus infection. One entry per CDR3 protein, called by TCRdb with MiXCR from the reads. The sample lists about 270,000 distinct CDR3 sequences, under 25% occurring once. These TCRs are of unknown antigen specificity. This material consisted of cultured PBMCs, taken from culture after CMV antigen stimulation. Receptors originate from a human donor in good health (CMV status not recorded). Some clones in this sample may be carry-over from other donors' samples.

V is TRBV6-6 and J is TRBJ1-4, with TRBD1 matching over 8 bases. This CDR3 is built from 14 residues. Germline V lookup: CDR1 MNHNY, CDR2 SVGAGI (reference sequence). The trim removed 3 bases at V and 7 bases at J, leaving 4 bases unmatched. CDR3 nucleotides: TGTGCCAGCAGTTATTCAGGGGGCCGTGAAAAACTGTTTTTT. Translating it yields CASSYSGGREKLFF.

This clonotype was observed many times. The rearrangement uses TRBV12-5 and TRBJ2-3; D uncertain. The V end was cut by 2 bases, the J end by 0 bases, with 9 bases between. This CDR3 spans 15 amino acids. CDR1 LGHNT and CDR2 FRNRAP come from the germline V gene. The DNA for the CDR3 is TGTGCTAGTGGTTTGAGTGTGGTGAGCACAGATACGCAGTATTTT. Translated: CASGLSVVSTDTQYF.

In its sample, this clonotype was seen a few times. The chain is built from TRBV7-2 and TRBJ2-2; tentatively, D is TRBD1 (6 bases). Looked up from germline, CDR1 is SGHTA and CDR2 is FQGNSA. Deletions cut 1 base from V and 10 bases from J, with 16 bases between. CDR3 size: 15 residues. CDR3: CASSLDGRGAEELFF. CDR3 sequence (DNA): TGTGCCAGCAGCTTAGATGGCAGGGGAGCGGAGGAGCTGTTTTTT.

This clonotype has a handful of counts. Sequence at one end of the junction differs from germline and may be a read error. The chain joins TRBV7-9 to TRBJ2-7; 7 positions agree with TRBD2. The germline V gene has CDR1 SEHNR and CDR2 FQNEAQ (reference sequence). The CDR3 runs to 15 residues. The CDR3 DNA sequence: TGTGCCAGCAGCTTAGCGAGCGGGGCATCCTCCGAGCAGTACTTC. It is translated as CASSLASGASSEQYF.

This chain links TRBV19 with TRBJ2-7, with TRBD1 matching 10 bases. The V gene's germline CDR1 is LNHDA and CDR2 SQIVND (reference sequence). The V gene end was trimmed by 4 bases and the J gene end by 6 bases; junction bases not matched to a gene: 3. The CDR3 has 13 amino acids. The CDR3 DNA reads TGTGCCAGTAGTACGGACAGGGGGGGCGAGCAGTACGTC. Protein product: CASSTDRGGEQYV.

This clonotype was recorded many times. For the CDR3, the DNA is TGTGCCACCAGTGAGCGACTAGCGGGAGAGGGGAAGCAGTTCTTC. Translating it yields CATSERLAGEGKQFF. The chain has TRBV24-1 and TRBJ2-1; 12 bases are shared with TRBD2. CDR1 and CDR2 from the germline V gene are KGHDR and SFDVKD. CDR3 length equals 15 residues. The V segment lost 4 bases and the J segment 11 bases; nucleotides outside the gene matches: 8.

This clonotype was seen only a few times. The chain carries TRBV5-1 and TRBJ2-7; 7 bases are a match to TRBD1. The CDR3 contains 14 residues. The germline gives CDR1 SGHRS, CDR2 YFSETQ. V dropped 8 bases and J dropped 2; count of bases not matched to a gene: 10. CDR3 nucleotides: TGCGCCAGGAACAGGGGTACGGTTACCTACGAGCAGTACTTC. The encoded protein is CARNRGTVTYEQYF.

This clonotype was recorded at least ten times. The V call is TRBV12-3 or TRBV12-4, the J call TRBJ1-5; D unclear. Trimming shortened V by 4 bases and J by 3 bases, and 16 bases separated the two germline ends. CDR3 size: 16 residues. Here the CDR3 DNA reads TGTGCCAGCAGTTCTCGCTCCGACATATTCAATCAGCCCCAGCATTTT. Its protein is CASSSRSDIFNQPQHF.

The V call is TRBV25-1, the J call TRBJ2-7; D may be TRBD2 (5 bases). CDR3 length: 13 amino acids. In germline, CDR1 is MGHDK, CDR2 SYGVNS. V lost 6 bases and J 5 bases, leaving 14 bases between the germline ends. The CDR3 spells CASRAGGYNEQYF. CDR3 nucleotide sequence: TGTGCCAGCAGGGCCGGAGGTTACAACGAGCAGTACTTC.

The rearrangement uses TRBV27 and TRBJ2-7, with TRBD2 matching over 8 bases. The CDR3 is 16 amino acids. V dropped 4 bases and J dropped 0; count of bases not matched to a gene: 8. Per germline, CDR1 MNHEY and CDR2 SMNVEV (reference sequence). The CDR3: CASSSVRSGSSYEQYF. CDR3 nucleotide sequence: TGTGCCAGCAGTTCGGTCCGAAGCGGGAGCTCCTACGAGCAGTACTTC.

The chain links TRBV6-5 to TRBJ2-1; 11 bases are shared with TRBD2. The CDR3 runs to 16 residues. Per germline, CDR1 MNHEY and CDR2 SVGAGI. The J segment lost 6 bases and the V segment lost 5 bases, leaving 9 bases of the junction unmatched. The CDR3 DNA sequence: TGTGCCAGCAGTCGAACCGGGACTAGCGGATTCAATGAGCAGTTCTTC. It encodes CASSRTGTSGFNEQFF.

The chain is built from TRBV6-1 and TRBJ2-7, with 8 bases lining up with TRBD1. J lost 2 bases, V lost 5 bases, and 5 bases had no gene match. CDR1 and CDR2 (germline): MNHNS, SASEGT. The CDR3 has 14 amino acids. The CDR3 is CASSTQTGAYEQYF. As DNA, the CDR3 is TGTGCCAGCAGTACCCAGACAGGGGCCTACGAGCAGTACTTC.

The table lists this clonotype with a few counts. This sequence joins TRBV11-3 and TRBJ1-4; D is ambiguous. Germline assignment: CDR1 SGHNT and CDR2 YENEEA. CDR3 size: 14 residues. V lost 7 bases and J lost 3, with 12 bases in between. CDR3 in DNA: TGTGCCAGCAAATCCGCGGGAGCTAATGAAAAACTGTTTTTT. It encodes CASKSAGANEKLFF.

The V and J genes are TRBV12-3 or TRBV12-4 and TRBJ1-1, with a tentative D call TRBD1 (6 bases). This CDR3 is 13 amino acids long. Trimming stripped 3 bases from V and 5 bases from J, with 10 bases between. The CDR3 region is CASSFFQGTEAFF. CDR3 sequence (DNA): TGTGCCAGCAGTTTTTTTCAGGGGACTGAAGCTTTCTTT.

A few counts support this clonotype. The V and J genes are TRBV7-6 and TRBJ1-2; TRBD1 aligns across 8 bases. The junction had 4 bases not matched to a gene; V was cut back by 5 bases and J by 8 bases. The CDR3 loop spans 12 amino acids. The V gene's germline CDR1 is SGHVS and CDR2 FNYEAQ. In DNA, the CDR3 is TGTGCCAGCAGCGCAACAGGGGGGGGCTACACCTTC. This gives the protein CASSATGGGYTF.

In the case of this clonotype: A much larger clone differs by one base, so this may be a read error. This chain links TRBV6-5 with TRBJ1-1; D gene uncertain. CDR1 MNHEY and CDR2 SVGAGI come from the germline V gene. The V end was cut by 4 bases, the J end by 0 bases, with 3 bases between. There are 12 residues in the CDR3. The CDR3 is CASSSVNTEAFF. The DNA for the CDR3 is TGTGCCAGCAGTTCGGTGAACACTGAAGCTTTCTTT.